Listed here is a single TCR beta chain. Antigen: not known. V shed 1 base, J shed 3 bases, and the junction held 4 bases outside the gene matches. Germline V gene sequence: CDR1 SEHNR, CDR2 FQNEAQ (reference sequence). This CDR3 spans 15 amino acids. Random hexamers were used to reverse transcribe the RNA input (about 0.45 to 1 ug). TCRdb independently ran MiXCR on the immunoSEQ multiplex PCR reads; one entry per CDR3 protein. The table shows approximately 190,000 distinct CDR3 sequences, with 90% to 95% occurring only once. These data come from a study of CD8 T cells in Susac syndrome. Overall study results and limits: Individuals included in the TCR sequencing and HLA analysis were acknowledged by the study to be relatively few in number.

CD8+ and CD4+ T cells taken from blood had their TCR beta sequenced. Sequencing was carried out using CD4+ T cells from PBMCs. The chain combines TRBV7-9 with TRBJ1-2; 8 bases are shared with TRBD1. The clonotype originates from a human donor with Susac syndrome. The CDR3 here is CASSLGTGLHYGYTF. The CDR3 DNA reads as TGTGCCAGCAGCTTAGGGACAGGGCTCCACTATGGCTACACCTTC.